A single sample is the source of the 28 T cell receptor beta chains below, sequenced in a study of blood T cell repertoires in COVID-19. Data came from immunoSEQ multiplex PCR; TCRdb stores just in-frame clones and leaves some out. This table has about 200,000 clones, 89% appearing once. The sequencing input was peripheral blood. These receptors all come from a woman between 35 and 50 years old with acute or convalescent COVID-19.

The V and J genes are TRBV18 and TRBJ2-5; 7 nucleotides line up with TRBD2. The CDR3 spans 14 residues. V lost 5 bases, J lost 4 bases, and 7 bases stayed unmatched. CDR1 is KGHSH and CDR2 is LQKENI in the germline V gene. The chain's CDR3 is CASSSPAGRETQYF. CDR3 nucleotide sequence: TGTGCCAGCTCATCCCCAGCGGGGAGAGAGACCCAGTACTTC.

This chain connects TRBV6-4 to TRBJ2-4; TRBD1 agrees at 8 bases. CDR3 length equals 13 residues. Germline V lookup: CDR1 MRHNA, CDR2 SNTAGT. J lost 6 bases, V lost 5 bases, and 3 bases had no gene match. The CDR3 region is CASSPGGANIQYF. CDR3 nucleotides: TGTGCCAGCAGTCCAGGGGGCGCAAACATTCAGTACTTC.

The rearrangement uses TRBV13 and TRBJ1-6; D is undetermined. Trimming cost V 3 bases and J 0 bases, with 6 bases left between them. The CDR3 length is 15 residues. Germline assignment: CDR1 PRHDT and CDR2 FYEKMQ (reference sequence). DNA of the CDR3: TGTGCCAGCAGCTTGAAGAGCTCCTATAATTCACCCCTCCACTTT. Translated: CASSLKSSYNSPLHF.

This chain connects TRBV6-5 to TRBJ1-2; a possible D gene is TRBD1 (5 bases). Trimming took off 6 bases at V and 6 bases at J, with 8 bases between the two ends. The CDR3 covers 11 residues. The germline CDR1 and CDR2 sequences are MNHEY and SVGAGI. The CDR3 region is CASRGRDGYTF. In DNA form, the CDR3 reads TGTGCCAGCAGAGGCAGGGATGGCTACACCTTC.

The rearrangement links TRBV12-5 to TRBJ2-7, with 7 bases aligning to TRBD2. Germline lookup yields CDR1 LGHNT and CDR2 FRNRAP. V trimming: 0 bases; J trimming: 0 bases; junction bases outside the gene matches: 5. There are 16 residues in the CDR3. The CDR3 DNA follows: TGTGCTAGTGGTTTGGTACTTAGCGGGCCCTCCTACGAGCAGTACGTC. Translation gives CASGLVLSGPSYEQYV.

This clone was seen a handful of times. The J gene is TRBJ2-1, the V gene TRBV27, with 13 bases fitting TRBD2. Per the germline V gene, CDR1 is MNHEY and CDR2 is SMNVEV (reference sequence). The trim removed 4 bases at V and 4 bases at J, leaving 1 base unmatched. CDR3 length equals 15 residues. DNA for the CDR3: TGTGCCAGCAGTTGGGGACTAGCGGGATACAATGAGCAGTTCTTC. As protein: CASSWGLAGYNEQFF.

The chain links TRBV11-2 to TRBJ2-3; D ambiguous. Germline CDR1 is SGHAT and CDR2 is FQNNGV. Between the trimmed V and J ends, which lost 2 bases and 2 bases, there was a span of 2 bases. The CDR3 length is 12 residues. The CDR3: CASSLYTDTQYF. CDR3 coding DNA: TGTGCCAGCAGCTTATACACAGATACGCAGTATTTT.

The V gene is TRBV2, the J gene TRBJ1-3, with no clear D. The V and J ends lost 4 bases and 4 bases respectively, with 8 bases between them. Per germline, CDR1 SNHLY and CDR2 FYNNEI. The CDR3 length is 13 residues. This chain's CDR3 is CASSVELGNTIYF. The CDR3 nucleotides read TGTGCCAGCAGTGTCGAACTGGGAAACACCATATATTTT.

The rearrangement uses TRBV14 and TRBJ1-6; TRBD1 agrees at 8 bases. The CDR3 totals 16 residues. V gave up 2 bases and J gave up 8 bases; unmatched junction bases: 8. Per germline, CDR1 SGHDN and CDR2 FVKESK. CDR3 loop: CASSQWGGQVDSPLHF. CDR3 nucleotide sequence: TGTGCCAGCAGCCAATGGGGGGGACAGGTAGATTCACCCCTCCACTTT.

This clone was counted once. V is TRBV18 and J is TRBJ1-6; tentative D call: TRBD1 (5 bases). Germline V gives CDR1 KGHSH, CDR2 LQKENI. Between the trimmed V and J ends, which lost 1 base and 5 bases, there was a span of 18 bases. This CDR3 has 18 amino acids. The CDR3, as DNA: TGTGCCAGCTCACCACAGTACGGCCAGGGTGTTGATAATTCACCCCTCCACTTT. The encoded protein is CASSPQYGQGVDNSPLHF.

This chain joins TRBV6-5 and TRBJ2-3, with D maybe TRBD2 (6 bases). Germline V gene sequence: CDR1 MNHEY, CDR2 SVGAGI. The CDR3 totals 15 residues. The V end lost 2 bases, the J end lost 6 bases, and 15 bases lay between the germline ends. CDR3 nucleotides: TGTGCCAGCAGTTACGGCGGGGCCAGTAGGGATACGCAGTATTTT. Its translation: CASSYGGASRDTQYF.

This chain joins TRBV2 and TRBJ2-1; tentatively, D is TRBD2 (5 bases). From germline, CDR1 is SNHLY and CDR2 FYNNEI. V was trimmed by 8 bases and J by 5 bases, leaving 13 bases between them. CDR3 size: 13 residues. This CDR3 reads CASALRRNNEQFF. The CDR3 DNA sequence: TGTGCCAGCGCCCTAAGGAGGAACAATGAGCAGTTCTTC.

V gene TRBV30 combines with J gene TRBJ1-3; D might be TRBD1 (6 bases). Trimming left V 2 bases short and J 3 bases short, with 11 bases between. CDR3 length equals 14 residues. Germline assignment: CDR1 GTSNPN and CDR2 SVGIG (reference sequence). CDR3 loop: CAWSQTGFGNTIYF. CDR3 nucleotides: TGTGCCTGGAGTCAAACAGGGTTTGGAAACACCATATATTTT. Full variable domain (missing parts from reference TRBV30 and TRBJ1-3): SQTIHQWPATLVQPVGSPLSLECTVEGTSNPNLYWYRQAAGRGLQLLFYSVGIGQISSEVPQNLSASRPQDRQFILSSKKLLLSDSGFYLCAWSQTGFGNTIYFGEGSWLTVV.

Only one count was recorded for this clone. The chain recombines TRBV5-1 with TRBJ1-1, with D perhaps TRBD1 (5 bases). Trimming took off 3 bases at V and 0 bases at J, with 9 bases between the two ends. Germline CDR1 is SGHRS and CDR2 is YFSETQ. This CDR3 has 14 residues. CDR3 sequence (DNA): TGCGCCAGCAGCTGGGGCCACATGAACACTGAAGCTTTCTTT. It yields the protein CASSWGHMNTEAFF.

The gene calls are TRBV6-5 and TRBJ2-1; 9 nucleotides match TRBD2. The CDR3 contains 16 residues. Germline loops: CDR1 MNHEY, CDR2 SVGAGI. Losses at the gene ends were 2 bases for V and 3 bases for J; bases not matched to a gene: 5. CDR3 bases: TGTGCCAGCAGTTACGTTAGCGGGGGAAGCTACAATGAGCAGTTCTTC. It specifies CASSYVSGGSYNEQFF.

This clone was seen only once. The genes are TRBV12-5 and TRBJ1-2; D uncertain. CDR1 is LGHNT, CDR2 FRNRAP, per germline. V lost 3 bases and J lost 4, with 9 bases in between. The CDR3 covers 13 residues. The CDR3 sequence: CASGFARLYGYTF. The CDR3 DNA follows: TGTGCTAGTGGTTTCGCAAGACTCTATGGCTACACCTTC.

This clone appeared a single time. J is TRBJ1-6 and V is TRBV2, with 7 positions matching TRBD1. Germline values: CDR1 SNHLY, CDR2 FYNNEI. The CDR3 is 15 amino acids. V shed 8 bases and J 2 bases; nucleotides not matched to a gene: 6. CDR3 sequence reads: CASGGTAAYNSPLHF. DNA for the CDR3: TGTGCCAGCGGGGGGACAGCCGCCTATAATTCACCCCTCCACTTT.

DNA for the CDR3: TGTGCCAGCAGTTACCCCGGAGAAGAGACCCAGTACTTC. Protein: CASSYPGEETQYF. The V and J genes are TRBV12-3 or TRBV12-4 and TRBJ2-5; D remains ambiguous. Trimming pared 4 bases from V and 3 bases from J, leaving 9 bases between. The CDR3 has 13 amino acids.

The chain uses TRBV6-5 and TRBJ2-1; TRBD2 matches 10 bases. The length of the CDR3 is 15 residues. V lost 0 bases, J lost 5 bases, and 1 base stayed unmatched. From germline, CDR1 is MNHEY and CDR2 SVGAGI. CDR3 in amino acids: CASSYSGTSDNEQFF. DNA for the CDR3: TGTGCCAGCAGTTACTCGGGGACTAGCGACAATGAGCAGTTCTTC.

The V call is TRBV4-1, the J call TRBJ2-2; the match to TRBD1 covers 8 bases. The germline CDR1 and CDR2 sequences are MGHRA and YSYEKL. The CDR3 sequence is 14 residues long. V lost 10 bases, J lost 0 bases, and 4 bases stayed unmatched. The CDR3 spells CATRTGPNTGELFF. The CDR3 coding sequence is TGCGCCACCCGGACAGGGCCGAACACCGGGGAGCTGTTTTTT.

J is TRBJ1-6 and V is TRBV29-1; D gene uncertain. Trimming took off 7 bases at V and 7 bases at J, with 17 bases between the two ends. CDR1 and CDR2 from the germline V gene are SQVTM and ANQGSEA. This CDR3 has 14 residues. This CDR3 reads CSARVTSPNSPLHF. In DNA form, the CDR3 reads TGCAGCGCTCGGGTCACCAGCCCAAATTCACCCCTCCACTTT.

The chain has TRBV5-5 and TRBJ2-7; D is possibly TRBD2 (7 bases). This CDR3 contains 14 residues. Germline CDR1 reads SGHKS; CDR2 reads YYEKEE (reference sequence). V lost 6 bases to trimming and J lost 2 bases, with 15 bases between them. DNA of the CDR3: TGTGCCAGCAAAGGGGGGGGTCTCCCCTACGAGCAGTACGTC. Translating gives CASKGGGLPYEQYV.

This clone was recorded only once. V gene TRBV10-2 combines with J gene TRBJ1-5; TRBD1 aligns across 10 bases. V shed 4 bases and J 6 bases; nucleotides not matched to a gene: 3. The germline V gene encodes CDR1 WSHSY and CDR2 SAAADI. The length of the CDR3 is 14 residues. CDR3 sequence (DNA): TGCGCCAGCAGTGGCGACAGGGGGCTTCAGCCCCAGCATTTT. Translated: CASSGDRGLQPQHF.

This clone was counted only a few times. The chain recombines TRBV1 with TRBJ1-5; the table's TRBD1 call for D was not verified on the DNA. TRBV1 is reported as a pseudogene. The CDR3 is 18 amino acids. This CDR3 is CTSSPKKPSAGLNQPQHF. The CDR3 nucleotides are TGCACCAGCAGCCCCAAAAAGCCTTCCGCAGGGCTCAATCAGCCCCAGCATTTT.

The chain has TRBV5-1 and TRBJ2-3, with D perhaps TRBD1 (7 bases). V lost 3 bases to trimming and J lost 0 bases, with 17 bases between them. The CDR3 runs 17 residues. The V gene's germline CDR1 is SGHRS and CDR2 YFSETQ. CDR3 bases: TGCGCCAGCAGCTCCACCCTGACAGGGACTAGCACAGATACGCAGTATTTT. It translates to CASSSTLTGTSTDTQYF.

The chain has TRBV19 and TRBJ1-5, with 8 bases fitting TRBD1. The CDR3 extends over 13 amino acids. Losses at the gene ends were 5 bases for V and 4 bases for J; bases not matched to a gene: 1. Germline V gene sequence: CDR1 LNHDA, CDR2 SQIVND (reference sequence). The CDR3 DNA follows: TGTGCCAGTAGTTGGGACAGGAATCAGCCCCAGCATTTT. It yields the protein CASSWDRNQPQHF.

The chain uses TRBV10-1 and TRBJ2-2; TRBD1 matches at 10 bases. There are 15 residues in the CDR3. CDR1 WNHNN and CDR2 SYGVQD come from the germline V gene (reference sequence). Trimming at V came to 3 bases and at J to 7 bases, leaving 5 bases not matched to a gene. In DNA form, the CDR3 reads TGCGCCAGCAGTGAAGGGACAGGGGTTATCGGGGAGCTGTTTTTT. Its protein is CASSEGTGVIGELFF.

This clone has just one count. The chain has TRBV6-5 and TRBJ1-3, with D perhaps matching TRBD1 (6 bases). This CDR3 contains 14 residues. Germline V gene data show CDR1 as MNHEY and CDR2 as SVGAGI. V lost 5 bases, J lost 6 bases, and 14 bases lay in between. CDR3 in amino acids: CASSRDTLLNTIYF. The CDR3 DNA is TGTGCCAGCAGTAGGGACACACTTTTAAACACCATATATTTT.